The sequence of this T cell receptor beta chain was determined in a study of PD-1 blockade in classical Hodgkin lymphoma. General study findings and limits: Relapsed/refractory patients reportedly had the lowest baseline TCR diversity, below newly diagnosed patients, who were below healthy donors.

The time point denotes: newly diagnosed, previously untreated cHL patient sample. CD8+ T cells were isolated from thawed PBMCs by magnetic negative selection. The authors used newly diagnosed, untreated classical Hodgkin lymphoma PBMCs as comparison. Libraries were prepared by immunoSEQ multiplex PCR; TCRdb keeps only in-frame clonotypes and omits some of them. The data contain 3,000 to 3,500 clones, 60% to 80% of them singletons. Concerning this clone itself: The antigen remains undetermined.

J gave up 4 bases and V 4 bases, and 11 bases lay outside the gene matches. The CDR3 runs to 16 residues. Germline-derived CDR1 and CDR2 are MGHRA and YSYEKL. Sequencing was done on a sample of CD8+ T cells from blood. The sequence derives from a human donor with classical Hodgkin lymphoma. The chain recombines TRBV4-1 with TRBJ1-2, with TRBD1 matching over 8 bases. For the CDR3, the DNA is TGCGCCAGCAGCCTAGCGACAGGGGCCATTGGCTATGGCTACACCTTC. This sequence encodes CASSLATGAIGYGYTF.